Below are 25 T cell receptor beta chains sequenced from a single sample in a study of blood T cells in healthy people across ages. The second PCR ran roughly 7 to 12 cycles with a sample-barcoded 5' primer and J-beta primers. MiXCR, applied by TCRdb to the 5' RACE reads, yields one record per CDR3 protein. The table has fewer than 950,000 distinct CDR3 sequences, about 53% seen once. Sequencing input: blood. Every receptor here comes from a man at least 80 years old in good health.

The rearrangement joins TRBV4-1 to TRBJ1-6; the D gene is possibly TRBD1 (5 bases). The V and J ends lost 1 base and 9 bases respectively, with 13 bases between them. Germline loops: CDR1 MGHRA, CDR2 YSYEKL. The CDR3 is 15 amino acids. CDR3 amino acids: CASSQARGLFSPLHF. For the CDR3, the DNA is TGCGCCAGCAGCCAAGCGAGGGGTCTCTTTTCACCCCTCCACTTT.

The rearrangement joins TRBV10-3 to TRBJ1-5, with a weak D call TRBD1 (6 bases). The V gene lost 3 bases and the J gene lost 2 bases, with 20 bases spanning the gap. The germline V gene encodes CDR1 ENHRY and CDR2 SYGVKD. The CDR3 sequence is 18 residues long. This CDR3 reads CAISEAPQGSVGNQPQHF. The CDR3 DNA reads TGTGCCATCAGTGAAGCCCCACAGGGAAGTGTGGGCAATCAGCCCCAGCATTTT.

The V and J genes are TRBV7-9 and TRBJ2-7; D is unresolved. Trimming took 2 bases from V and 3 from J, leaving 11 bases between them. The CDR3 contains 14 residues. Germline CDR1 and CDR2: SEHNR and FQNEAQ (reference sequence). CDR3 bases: TGTGCCAGCAGCTTAACAACCAGAGACTACGAGCAGTACTTC. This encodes CASSLTTRDYEQYF.

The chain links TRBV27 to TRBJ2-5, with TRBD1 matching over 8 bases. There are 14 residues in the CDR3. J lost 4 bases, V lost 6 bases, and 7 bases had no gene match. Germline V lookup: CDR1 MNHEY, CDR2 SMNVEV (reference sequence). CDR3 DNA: TGTGCCAGCAGACAGGGGGAGCGACGAGAGACCCAGTACTTC. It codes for CASRQGERRETQYF.

CDR3 sequence (DNA): TGTGCCAGCAGCCAAGACGCAGGACGGCATGGCTACACCTTC. This gives the protein CASSQDAGRHGYTF. The V and J genes are TRBV3-1 and TRBJ1-2; D is undetermined. CDR3 length: 14 residues. V lost 0 bases and J 6 bases, leaving 11 bases between the germline ends. Per germline, CDR1 LGHDT and CDR2 YNNKEL (reference sequence).

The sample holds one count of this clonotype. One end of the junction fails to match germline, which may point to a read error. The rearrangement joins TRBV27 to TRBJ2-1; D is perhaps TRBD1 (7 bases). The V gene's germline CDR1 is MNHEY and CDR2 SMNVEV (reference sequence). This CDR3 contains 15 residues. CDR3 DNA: TGTGCCAGCAGTTGGCGGGACAGCCCCTACAAGGAGCAGTTCTTC. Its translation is CASSWRDSPYKEQFF.

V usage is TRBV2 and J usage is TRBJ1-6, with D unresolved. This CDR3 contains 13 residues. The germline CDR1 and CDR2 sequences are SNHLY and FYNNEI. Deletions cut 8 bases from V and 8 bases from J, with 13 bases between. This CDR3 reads CASQPRSDSPLHF. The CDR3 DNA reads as TGTGCCAGCCAACCACGGTCGGATTCACCCCTCCACTTT.

The CDR3 DNA reads TGCGCCAGCAGCTTGGATAGGGGAGGCCCAGATACGCAGTATTTT. Its protein is CASSLDRGGPDTQYF. The genes are TRBV5-1 and TRBJ2-3, with a possible D match to TRBD2 (6 bases). This CDR3 comprises 15 residues. Trimming left V 0 bases short and J 4 bases short, with 12 bases between. Germline CDR1 and CDR2: SGHRS and YFSETQ.

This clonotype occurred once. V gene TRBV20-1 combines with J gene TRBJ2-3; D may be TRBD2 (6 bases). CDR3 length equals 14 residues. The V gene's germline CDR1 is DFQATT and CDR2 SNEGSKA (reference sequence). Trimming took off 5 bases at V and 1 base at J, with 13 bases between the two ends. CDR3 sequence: CSARGTRGTDTQYF. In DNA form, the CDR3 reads TGCAGTGCTCGAGGGACTCGGGGCACAGATACGCAGTATTTT.

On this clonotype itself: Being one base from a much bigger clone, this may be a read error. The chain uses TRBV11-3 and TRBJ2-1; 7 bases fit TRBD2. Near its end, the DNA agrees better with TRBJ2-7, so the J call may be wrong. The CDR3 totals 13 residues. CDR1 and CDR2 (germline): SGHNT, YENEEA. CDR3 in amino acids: CASSLSSGNEQYF. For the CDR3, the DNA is TGTGCCAGCAGCCTATCTAGCGGCAATGAGCAGTACTTC.

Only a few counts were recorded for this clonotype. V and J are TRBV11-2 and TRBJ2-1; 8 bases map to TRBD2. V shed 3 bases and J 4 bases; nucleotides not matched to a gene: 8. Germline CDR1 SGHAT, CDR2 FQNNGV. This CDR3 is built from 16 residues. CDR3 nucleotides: TGTGCCAGCAGCTTCAGACTAGCGACAAGTTACAATGAGCAGTTCTTC. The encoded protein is CASSFRLATSYNEQFF. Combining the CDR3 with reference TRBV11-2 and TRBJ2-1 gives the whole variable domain EAGVAQSPRYKIIEKRQSVAFWCNPISGHATLYWYQQILGQGPKLLIQFQNNGVVDDSQLPKDRFSAERLKGVDSTLKIQPAKLEDSAVYLCASSFRLATSYNEQFFGPGTRLTVL.

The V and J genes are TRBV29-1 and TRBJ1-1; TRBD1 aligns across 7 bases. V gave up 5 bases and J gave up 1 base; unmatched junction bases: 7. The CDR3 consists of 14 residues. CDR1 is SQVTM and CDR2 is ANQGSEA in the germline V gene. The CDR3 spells CSVLDRVRNTEAFF. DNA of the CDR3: TGCAGCGTTCTCGACAGGGTGCGGAACACTGAAGCTTTCTTT.

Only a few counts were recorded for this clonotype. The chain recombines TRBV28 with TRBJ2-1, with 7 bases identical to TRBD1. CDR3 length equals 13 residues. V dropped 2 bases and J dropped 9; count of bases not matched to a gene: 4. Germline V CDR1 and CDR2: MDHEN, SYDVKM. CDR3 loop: CASSLGTGAEQFF. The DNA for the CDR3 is TGTGCCAGCAGTTTAGGTACAGGGGCTGAGCAGTTCTTC.

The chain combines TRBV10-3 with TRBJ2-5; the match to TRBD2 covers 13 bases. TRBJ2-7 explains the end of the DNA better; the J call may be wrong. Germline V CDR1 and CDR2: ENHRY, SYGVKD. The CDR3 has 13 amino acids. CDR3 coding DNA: TGTGCCAACGCACTAGCGGGAGGGTACGAGCAGTACTTC. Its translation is CANALAGGYEQYF.

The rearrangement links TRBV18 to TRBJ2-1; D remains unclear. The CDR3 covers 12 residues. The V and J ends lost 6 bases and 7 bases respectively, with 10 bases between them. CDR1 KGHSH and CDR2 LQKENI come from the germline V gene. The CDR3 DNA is TGTGCCAGCTCTACGGTTGATAATGAGCAGTTCTTC. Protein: CASSTVDNEQFF.

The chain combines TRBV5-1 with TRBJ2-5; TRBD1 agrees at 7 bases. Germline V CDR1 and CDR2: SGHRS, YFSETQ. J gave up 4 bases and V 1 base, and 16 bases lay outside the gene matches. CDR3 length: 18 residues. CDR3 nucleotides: TGCGCCAGCAGCTTGTTTGACAGGGTAACGGTAGTTCGAGAGACCCAGTACTTC. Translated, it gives CASSLFDRVTVVRETQYF. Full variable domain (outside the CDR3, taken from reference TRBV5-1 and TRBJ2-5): KAGVTQTPRYLIKTRGQQVTLSCSPISGHRSVSWYQQTPGQGLQFLFEYFSETQRNKGNFPGRFSGRQFSNSRSEMNVSTLELGDSALYLCASSLFDRVTVVRETQYFGPGTRLLVL.

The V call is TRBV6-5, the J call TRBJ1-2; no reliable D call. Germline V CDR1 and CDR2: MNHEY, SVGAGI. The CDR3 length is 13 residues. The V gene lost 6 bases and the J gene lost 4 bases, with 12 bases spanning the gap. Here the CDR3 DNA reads TGTGCCAGCAGACCCGACGGAGCCTATGGCTACACCTTC. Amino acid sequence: CASRPDGAYGYTF.

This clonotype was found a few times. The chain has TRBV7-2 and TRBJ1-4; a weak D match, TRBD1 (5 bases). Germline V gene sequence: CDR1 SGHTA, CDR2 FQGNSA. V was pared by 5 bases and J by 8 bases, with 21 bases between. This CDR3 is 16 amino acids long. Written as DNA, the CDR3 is TGTGCCAGCAGCGTTTTGGGTTACAGGTCTCAGGAAAAACTGTTTTTT. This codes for CASSVLGYRSQEKLFF. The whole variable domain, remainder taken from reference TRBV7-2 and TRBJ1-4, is GAGVSQSPSNKVTEKGKDVELRCDPISGHTALYWYRQSLGQGLEFLIYFQGNSAPDKSGLPSDRFSAERTGGSVSTLTIQRTQQEDSAVYLCASSVLGYRSQEKLFFGSGTQLSVL.

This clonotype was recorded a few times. The CDR3 DNA sequence: TGTGCCATCAGTGAGAAAGAGACCCAGTACTTC. It specifies CAISEKETQYF. The gene calls are TRBV10-3 and TRBJ2-5; D call uncertain. Per germline, CDR1 ENHRY and CDR2 SYGVKD. The CDR3 consists of 11 residues. Trimming cost V 2 bases and J 3 bases, with 1 base left between them.

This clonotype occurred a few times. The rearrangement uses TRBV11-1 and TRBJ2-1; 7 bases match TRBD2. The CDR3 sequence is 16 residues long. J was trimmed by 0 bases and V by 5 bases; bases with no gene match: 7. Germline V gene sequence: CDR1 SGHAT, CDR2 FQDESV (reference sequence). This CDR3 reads CASSPLGRASYNEQFF. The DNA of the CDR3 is TGTGCCAGCAGCCCTCTGGGGAGGGCCTCCTACAATGAGCAGTTCTTC.

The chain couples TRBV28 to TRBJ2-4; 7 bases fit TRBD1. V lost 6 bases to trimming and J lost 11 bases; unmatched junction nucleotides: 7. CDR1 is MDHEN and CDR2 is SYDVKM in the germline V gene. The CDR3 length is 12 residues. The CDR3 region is CASRPPTGFQYF. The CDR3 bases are TGTGCCAGCAGACCACCGACAGGGTTTCAGTACTTC.

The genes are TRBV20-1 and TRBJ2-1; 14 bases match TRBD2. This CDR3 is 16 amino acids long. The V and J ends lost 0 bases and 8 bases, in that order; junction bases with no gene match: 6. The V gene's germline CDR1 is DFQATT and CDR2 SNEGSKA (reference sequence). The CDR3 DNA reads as TGCAGTGCTAGAGATGAGACTAGCGGGAGGGTCGATGAGCAGTTCTTC. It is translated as CSARDETSGRVDEQFF.

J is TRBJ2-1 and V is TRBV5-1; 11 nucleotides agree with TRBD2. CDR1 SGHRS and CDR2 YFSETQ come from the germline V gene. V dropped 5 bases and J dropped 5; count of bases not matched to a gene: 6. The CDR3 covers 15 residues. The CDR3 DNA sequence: TGCGCCAGCAGATTACCGGGACTAGCGGACAATGAGCAGTTCTTC. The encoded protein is CASRLPGLADNEQFF.

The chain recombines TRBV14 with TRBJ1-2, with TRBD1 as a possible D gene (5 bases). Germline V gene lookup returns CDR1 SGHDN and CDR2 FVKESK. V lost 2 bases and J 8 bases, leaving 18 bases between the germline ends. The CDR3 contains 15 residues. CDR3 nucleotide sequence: TGTGCCAGCAGCCAACCCTCAGGGCGGTTCCGGGGCTACACCTTC. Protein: CASSQPSGRFRGYTF.

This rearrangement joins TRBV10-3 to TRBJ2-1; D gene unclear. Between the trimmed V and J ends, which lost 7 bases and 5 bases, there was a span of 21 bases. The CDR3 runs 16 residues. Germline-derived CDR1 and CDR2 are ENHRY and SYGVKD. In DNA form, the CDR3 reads TGTGCCATCACCTTGAGACTGGACCGACTTAACAATGAGCAGTTCTTC. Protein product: CAITLRLDRLNNEQFF.